Listed below are T cell receptor beta chains from one sample, sequenced in a study of CD8+ T cells in alopecia areata. Here immunoSEQ multiplex PCR was the method, and the copy in TCRdb shows in-frame clones only, minus some. The profile covers over 250,000 clones, with 60% appearing a single time and 0.9% to 0.95% taken by the ten largest. The sequencing here drew on CD4+ T cells sorted from blood, taken at week 52, from a patient treated with tofacitinib. The receptor source for this set is a human donor with alopecia areata. CDR3s include the opening cysteine and the closing phenylalanine or tryptophan. The D gene is left open where the match is weak. Some rows mark clone size as missing; the rest say once, few, many or name a class of expanded clone.

size	D	V	J	CDR3	DNA
NA	NA	TRBV6-5	TRBJ2-5	CASRYGGGAQYF	TGTGCCAGCAGATATGGGGGTGGGGCCCAGTACTTC
NA	NA	TRBV13	TRBJ2-7	CASSTRKGAYEQYF	TGTGCCAGCAGCACCCGGAAGGGGGCCTACGAGCAGTACTTC
NA	NA	TRBV6-5	TRBJ2-7	CASRPPGGPYEQYF	TGTGCCAGCAGGCCGCCTGGGGGGCCCTACGAGCAGTACTTC
NA	NA	TRBV11-1	TRBJ1-1	CASSPTGRMNTEAFF	TGTGCCAGCAGCCCCACGGGACGGATGAACACTGAAGCTTTCTTT
NA	TRBD1	TRBV9	TRBJ1-5	CASSLQGDQPQHF	TGTGCCAGCAGTTTACAGGGGGATCAGCCCCAGCATTTT
NA	TRBD1	TRBV10-3	TRBJ1-2	CAIKGTGSDYGYTF	TGTGCCATCAAAGGGACAGGGTCCGACTATGGCTACACCTTC
NA	TRBD1	TRBV29-1	TRBJ1-1	CSVARGQDTEAFF	TGCAGCGTAGCCAGGGGGCAGGACACTGAAGCTTTCTTT
NA	TRBD1	TRBV5-1	TRBJ2-2	CASHTGAVTGELFF	TGCGCCAGCCATACAGGGGCAGTCACCGGGGAGCTGTTTTTT
few	TRBD2	TRBV5-6	TRBJ2-3	CASSSQGLAEGDTQYF	TGTGCCAGCAGCTCACAGGGACTAGCAGAGGGAGATACGCAGTATTTT
NA	NA	TRBV30	TRBJ2-3	CAWSVGVSGTDTQYF	TGTGCCTGGAGTGTAGGGGTTTCGGGCACAGATACGCAGTATTTT
many	NA	TRBV9	TRBJ1-5	CASSTEGGPNQPQHF	TGTGCCAGCAGCACCGAGGGGGGGCCTAATCAGCCCCAGCATTTT
NA	TRBD2	TRBV6-6	TRBJ2-5	CASSSRTSGDQETQYF	TGTGCCAGCAGCTCTAGGACTAGCGGAGACCAAGAGACCCAGTACTTC
few	NA	TRBV10-3	TRBJ1-5	CAISESTGHQPQHF	TGTGCCATCAGTGAGTCCACAGGGCATCAGCCCCAGCATTTT
few	NA	TRBV19	TRBJ1-2	CASSSYGYGYTF	TGTGCCAGTAGTTCGTATGGCTATGGCTACACCTTC
few	NA	TRBV30	TRBJ1-1	CAWRPGRPNTEAFF	TGTGCCTGGAGACCGGGACGCCCGAACACTGAAGCTTTCTTT
NA	NA	TRBV9	TRBJ2-6	CASGRGFTGANVLTF	TGTGCCAGCGGACGCGGGTTTACTGGGGCCAACGTCCTGACTTTC
few	NA	TRBV5-4	TRBJ1-4	CASSSTGPSAEKLFF	TGTGCCAGCAGTTCTACGGGACCCTCAGCTGAAAAACTGTTTTTT
NA	NA	TRBV4-3	TRBJ2-2	CASSRAGELFF	TGCGCCAGCAGTCGGGCCGGGGAGCTGTTTTTT
NA	TRBD2	TRBV29-1	TRBJ2-3	CSVDPGRGTDTQYF	TGCAGCGTTGATCCAGGGAGGGGCACAGATACGCAGTATTTT
NA	NA	TRBV6-5	TRBJ1-4	CASSYSGQPHEKLFF	TGTGCCAGCAGTTACTCCGGACAGCCTCATGAAAAACTGTTTTTT
NA	NA	TRBV12-5	TRBJ1-6	CASGLVRPPSPLHF	TGTGCTAGTGGTTTGGTACGGCCACCTTCACCCCTCCACTTT
once	NA	TRBV30	TRBJ2-3	CAWSVIGDIAFTDTQYF	TGTGCCTGGAGTGTTATCGGGGACATCGCCTTCACAGATACGCAGTATTTT
NA	NA	TRBV4-3	TRBJ2-5	CASSQDYGTQYF	TGCGCCAGCAGCCAAGATTACGGGACCCAGTACTTC
NA	NA	TRBV29-1	TRBJ2-7	CSAGGRGYEQYF	TGCAGCGCCGGGGGGCGCGGCTACGAGCAGTACTTC
NA	NA	TRBV4-2	TRBJ1-2	CASSPLGYGYTF	TGTGCCAGCAGCCCCCTGGGCTATGGCTACACCTTC
many	NA	TRBV7-2	TRBJ2-5	CASSLETGAETQYF	TGTGCCAGCAGCTTAGAAACCGGGGCAGAGACCCAGTACTTC
NA	TRBD1	TRBV6-6	TRBJ2-2	CASSYHDRDTGELFF	TGTGCCAGCAGTTACCACGACAGGGACACCGGGGAGCTGTTTTTT
NA	NA	TRBV7-3	TRBJ1-6	CASSAAQGTPLHF	TGTGCCAGCAGCGCCGCCCAGGGCACACCCCTCCACTTT
few	NA	TRBV4-2	TRBJ1-4	CASSQAFLGQSNEKLFF	TGTGCCAGCAGCCAAGCGTTCTTAGGACAATCTAATGAAAAACTGTTTTTT
NA	NA	TRBV2	TRBJ2-5	CASSEAGTKYF	TGTGCCAGCAGTGAAGCTGGGACCAAGTACTTC
NA	NA	TRBV5-1	TRBJ2-7	CASSPTAGSEEQYF	TGCGCCAGCAGCCCGACCGCGGGGTCGGAAGAGCAGTACTTC
few	NA	TRBV6-5	TRBJ1-6	CASRQGLNSPLHF	TGTGCCAGCAGGCAGGGCCTTAATTCACCCCTCCACTTT
NA	TRBD1	TRBV29-1	TRBJ1-1	CSVADRVEAFF	TGCAGCGTCGCAGACAGGGTGGAAGCTTTCTTT
NA	TRBD1	TRBV30	TRBJ2-5	CAWSPQGISQTQYF	TGTGCCTGGAGCCCACAGGGGATCTCACAGACCCAGTACTTC
few	TRBD1	TRBV30	TRBJ1-4	CAWSVSTGGYEKLFF	TGTGCCTGGAGTGTATCAACAGGGGGATACGAAAAACTGTTTTTT
NA	NA	TRBV30	TRBJ2-5	CAWSVRRAETQYF	TGTGCCTGGAGTGTACGCAGGGCTGAGACCCAGTACTTC
few	NA	TRBV6-5	TRBJ2-7	CASSQFGPSYEQYF	TGTGCCAGCAGTCAATTCGGGCCGAGCTACGAGCAGTACTTC
NA	NA	TRBV4-2	TRBJ2-1	CASSQDEDPTSSYNEQFF	TGTGCCAGCAGCCAAGATGAGGATCCGACCAGCTCCTACAATGAGCAGTTCTTC
few	NA	TRBV6-5	TRBJ1-1	CASSYSGGLTEAFF	TGTGCCAGCAGTTACTCCGGGGGGCTCACTGAAGCTTTCTTT
NA	TRBD1	TRBV14	TRBJ1-2	CASSQLFRTGATYGYTF	TGTGCCAGCAGCCAACTCTTCCGGACAGGGGCGACCTATGGCTACACCTTC
NA	NA	TRBV29-1	TRBJ1-2	CSVAKGVVGGYGYTF	TGCAGCGTTGCAAAAGGGGTCGTGGGAGGCTATGGCTACACCTTC
few	TRBD1	TRBV29-1	TRBJ2-5	CSVLRDRAQETQYF	TGCAGCGTACTCCGGGACAGGGCTCAAGAGACCCAGTACTTC
NA	NA	TRBV15	TRBJ1-3	CATRKRVRDTIYF	TGTGCCACCAGGAAACGGGTGAGAGACACCATATATTTT
NA	NA	TRBV29-1	TRBJ2-1	CSTMWTVNEQFF	TGCAGCACAATGTGGACAGTGAATGAGCAGTTCTTC
NA	NA	TRBV23-1	TRBJ2-1	CASSSGTDGTEQFF	TGCGCCAGCAGCTCCGGGACGGATGGGACTGAGCAGTTCTTC
NA	NA	TRBV15	TRBJ2-1	CATSHQGESNEQFF	TGTGCCACCAGCCACCAGGGAGAGTCCAATGAGCAGTTCTTC
NA	TRBD1	TRBV19	TRBJ1-5	CASSSLLGQGFQPQHF	TGTGCCAGTAGCTCACTTCTCGGACAGGGGTTTCAGCCCCAGCATTTT
few	NA	TRBV30	TRBJ2-5	CAWSARETQYF	TGTGCCTGGAGTGCCAGGGAGACCCAGTACTTC
NA	TRBD2	TRBV29-1	TRBJ2-3	CSVDKRGTDTQYF	TGCAGCGTTGACAAGCGGGGGACAGATACGCAGTATTTT
NA	NA	TRBV7-8	TRBJ1-2	CASSFPGDYGYTF	TGTGCCAGCAGTTTCCCAGGGGACTATGGCTACACCTTC
NA	NA	TRBV11-2	TRBJ2-7	CASRGQTYEQYF	TGTGCCAGCCGAGGACAGACCTACGAGCAGTACTTC
few	NA	TRBV11-2	TRBJ2-7	CASSWTVSYEQYF	TGTGCCAGCAGCTGGACAGTATCCTACGAGCAGTACTTC
NA	NA	TRBV9	TRBJ1-2	CASSALYGYTF	TGTGCCAGCAGCGCCCTCTATGGCTACACCTTC
NA	TRBD1	TRBV30	TRBJ2-5	CAWSGRMTGGPKTQYF	TGTGCCTGGAGTGGGCGGATGACAGGGGGCCCGAAGACCCAGTACTTC
NA	NA	TRBV20-1	TRBJ1-5	CSASSGQPQHF	TGCAGTGCTAGTTCCGGTCAGCCCCAGCATTTT
NA	NA	TRBV30	TRBJ1-1	CAWSTPNTEAFF	TGTGCCTGGTCGACCCCGAACACTGAAGCTTTCTTT
NA	TRBD2	TRBV4-2	TRBJ2-3	CASSQDPTGGTQYF	TGTGCCAGCAGCCAAGACCCGACGGGGGGTACGCAGTATTTT